This T cell receptor (beta chain) was found in a study of blood T cell repertoires in COVID-19. Study overall: Nucleic acid was either cDNA or gDNA, and it came from T cells, B-cell-depleted T cells, or PBMCs.

With V trimmed by 1 base and J by 6 bases, 2 bases remained unmatched. This CDR3 region has 15 residues. The V gene's germline CDR1 is SGHTA and CDR2 FQGNSA. The table came from immunoSEQ multiplex PCR; TCRdb's copy has only in-frame clones and leaves some out. The sample lists approximately 220,000 clones, roughly 89% seen once, with just over 2.5% in the top ten. This receptor was identified in a woman aged 25 to 39 with acute COVID-19. This chain links TRBV7-2 with TRBJ2-1; 11 bases agree with TRBD2. Specimen: PBMCs or T cells enriched from blood (not recorded which). This chain's CDR3 is CASSLVGLAVNEQFF. The CDR3 region has the DNA TGTGCCAGCAGCTTAGTGGGACTAGCGGTCAATGAGCAGTTCTTC.